Listed below are T cell receptor beta chains from one sample, sequenced in a study of radiotherapy plus CTLA-4 blockade in lung cancer. The table came from immunoSEQ multiplex PCR; TCRdb's copy has only in-frame clones and leaves some out. The top ten hold roughly an eighth of the sample, which has under 90,000 clones, roughly 78% seen once. Here the sequenced sample was peripheral blood, taken from a patient treated with radiotherapy plus ipilimumab. The receptors come from a human donor with non-small cell lung cancer that progressed on radiotherapy plus ipilimumab. CDR3s include the opening cysteine and the closing phenylalanine or tryptophan. D genes are given only for firm matches. A row's size may be missing; if present it is once, few, many or a size class.

>TRBV6-1|TRBJ1-1|TRBD1|-
TGTGCCAGCAGTACAGGGGGCGTCACTGAAGCTTTCTTT
CASSTGGVTEAFF
>TRBV28|TRBJ2-7|TRBD2|-
TGTGCCAGCAGTTTATTACCCCAGCGGGGGGGTCGATACGAGCAGTACTTC
CASSLLPQRGGRYEQYF
>TRBV11-1|TRBJ2-7|-|-
TGTGCCAGCAGCTTACACCCCAGATTTCAGTCCTACGAGCAGTACTTC
CASSLHPRFQSYEQYF
>TRBV2|TRBJ1-2|TRBD1|-
TGTGCCAGCAGTGCGACGACAGGGGCGGATGGCTACACCTTC
CASSATTGADGYTF
>TRBV4-1|TRBJ2-7|TRBD2|-
TGCGCCAGCAGCCAAGATAGAACTAGCGGGTCCTACGAGCAGTACTTC
CASSQDRTSGSYEQYF
>TRBV7-7|TRBJ2-3|-|-
TGTGCCAGCAGCCTAGGGGGGGACGGAGATACGCAGTATTTT
CASSLGGDGDTQYF
>TRBV25-1|TRBJ2-2|-|-
TGTGCCAGCAGTGAATTTCGCGAGGTCGGGGAGCTGTTTTTT
CASSEFREVGELFF
>TRBV19|TRBJ2-1|-|-
TGTGCCAGTAGTATCCAGGGGGGGCTTTCTGAGCAGTTCTTC
CASSIQGGLSEQFF
>TRBV6-5|TRBJ1-1|-|few
TGTGCCAGCAGTTTTTACGGGGGGCAGGGAAACGCTGAAGCTTTCTTT
CASSFYGGQGNAEAFF
>TRBV5-1|TRBJ1-6|TRBD1|few
TGCGCCAGCAGCCTAGGGACAGGGGGGGATTCACCCCTCCACTTT
CASSLGTGGDSPLHF
>TRBV5-8|TRBJ1-5|TRBD1|once
TGTGCCAGCAGCTTGGGGCCGGGACAGGGCGATCAGCCCCAGCATTTT
CASSLGPGQGDQPQHF
>TRBV19|TRBJ1-1|TRBD1|-
TGTGCCAGTAGTCCGCGAAAGGGACAGTGGGATGAAGCTTTCTTT
CASSPRKGQWDEAFF
>TRBV19|TRBJ2-3|TRBD1|-
TGTGCCAGTAGTATCAGAAGGACAGGGGGGACAGATACGCAGTATTTT
CASSIRRTGGTDTQYF
>TRBV5-1|TRBJ2-5|TRBD1|-
TGCGCCAGCAGCTTGTACGGGACAGAAGAGACCCAGTACTTC
CASSLYGTEETQYF
>TRBV2|TRBJ2-7|-|-
TGTGCCAGCAGTGCCCGGGGGTTCGGTGCGTACTTC
CASSARGFGAYF
>TRBV6-5|TRBJ2-2|-|-
TGTGCCAGCAGTTACTCCCCGACGGGGAACACCGGGGAGCTGTTTTTT
CASSYSPTGNTGELFF
>TRBV5-4|TRBJ2-5|-|few
TGTGCCAGCAGCTACCTGGGGGAGACCCAGTACTTC
CASSYLGETQYF
>TRBV6-5|TRBJ2-1|TRBD1|-
TGTGCCAGCAGTAAGGGACAGGGTTCCTACAATGAGCAGTTCTTC
CASSKGQGSYNEQFF